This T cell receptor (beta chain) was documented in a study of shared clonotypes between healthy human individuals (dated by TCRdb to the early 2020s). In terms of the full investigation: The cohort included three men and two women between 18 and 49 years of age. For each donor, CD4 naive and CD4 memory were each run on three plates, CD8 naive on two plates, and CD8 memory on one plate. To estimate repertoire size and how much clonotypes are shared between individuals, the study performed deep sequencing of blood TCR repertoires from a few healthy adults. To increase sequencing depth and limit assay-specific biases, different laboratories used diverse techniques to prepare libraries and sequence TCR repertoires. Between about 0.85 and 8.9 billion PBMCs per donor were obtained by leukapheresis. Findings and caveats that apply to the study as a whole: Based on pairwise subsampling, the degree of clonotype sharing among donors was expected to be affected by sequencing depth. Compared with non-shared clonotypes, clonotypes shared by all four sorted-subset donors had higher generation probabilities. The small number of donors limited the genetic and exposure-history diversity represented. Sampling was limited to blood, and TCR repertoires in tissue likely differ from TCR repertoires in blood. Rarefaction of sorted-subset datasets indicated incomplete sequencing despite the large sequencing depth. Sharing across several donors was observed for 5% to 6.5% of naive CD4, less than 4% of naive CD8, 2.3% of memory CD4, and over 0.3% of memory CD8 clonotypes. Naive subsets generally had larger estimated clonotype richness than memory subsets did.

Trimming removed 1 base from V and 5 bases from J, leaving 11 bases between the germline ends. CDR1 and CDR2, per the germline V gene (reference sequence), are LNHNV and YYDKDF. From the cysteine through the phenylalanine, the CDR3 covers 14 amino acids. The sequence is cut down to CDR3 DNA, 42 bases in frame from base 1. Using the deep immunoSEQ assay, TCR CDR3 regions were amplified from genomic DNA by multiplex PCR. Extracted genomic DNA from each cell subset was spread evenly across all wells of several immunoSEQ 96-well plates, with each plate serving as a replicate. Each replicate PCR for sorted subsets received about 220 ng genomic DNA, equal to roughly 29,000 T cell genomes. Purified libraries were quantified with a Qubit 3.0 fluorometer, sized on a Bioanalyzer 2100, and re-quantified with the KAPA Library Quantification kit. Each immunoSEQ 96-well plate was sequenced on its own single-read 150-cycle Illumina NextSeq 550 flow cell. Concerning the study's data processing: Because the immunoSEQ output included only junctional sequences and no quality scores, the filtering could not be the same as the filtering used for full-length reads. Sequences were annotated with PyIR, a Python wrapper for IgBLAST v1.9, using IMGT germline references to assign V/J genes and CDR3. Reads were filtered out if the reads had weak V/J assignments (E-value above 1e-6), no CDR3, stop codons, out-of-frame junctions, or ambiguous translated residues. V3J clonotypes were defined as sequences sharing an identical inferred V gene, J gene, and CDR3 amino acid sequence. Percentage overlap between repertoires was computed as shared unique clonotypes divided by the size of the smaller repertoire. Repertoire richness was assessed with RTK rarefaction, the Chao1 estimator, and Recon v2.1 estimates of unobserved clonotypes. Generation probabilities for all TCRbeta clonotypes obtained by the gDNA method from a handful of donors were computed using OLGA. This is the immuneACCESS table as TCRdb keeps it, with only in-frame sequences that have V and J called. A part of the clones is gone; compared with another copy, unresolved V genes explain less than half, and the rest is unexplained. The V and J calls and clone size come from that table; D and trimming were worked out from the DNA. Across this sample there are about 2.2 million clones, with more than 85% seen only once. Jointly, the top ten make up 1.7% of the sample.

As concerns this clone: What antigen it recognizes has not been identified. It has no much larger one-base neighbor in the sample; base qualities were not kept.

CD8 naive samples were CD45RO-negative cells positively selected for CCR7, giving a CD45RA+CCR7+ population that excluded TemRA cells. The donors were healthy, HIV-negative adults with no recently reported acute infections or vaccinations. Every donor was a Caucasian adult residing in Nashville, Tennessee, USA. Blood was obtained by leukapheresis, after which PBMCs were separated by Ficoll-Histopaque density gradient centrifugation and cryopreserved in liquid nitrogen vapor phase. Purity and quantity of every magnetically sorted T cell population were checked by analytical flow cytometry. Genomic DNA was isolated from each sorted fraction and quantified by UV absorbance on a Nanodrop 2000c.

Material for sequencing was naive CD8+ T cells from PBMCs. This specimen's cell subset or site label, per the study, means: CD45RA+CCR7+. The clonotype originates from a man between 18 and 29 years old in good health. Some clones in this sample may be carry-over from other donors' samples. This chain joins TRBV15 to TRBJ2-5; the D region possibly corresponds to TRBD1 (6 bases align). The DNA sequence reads TGTGCCACCAGCAGAGTGGGGGCCAGGGAGACCCAGTACTTC. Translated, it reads CATSRVGARETQYF.